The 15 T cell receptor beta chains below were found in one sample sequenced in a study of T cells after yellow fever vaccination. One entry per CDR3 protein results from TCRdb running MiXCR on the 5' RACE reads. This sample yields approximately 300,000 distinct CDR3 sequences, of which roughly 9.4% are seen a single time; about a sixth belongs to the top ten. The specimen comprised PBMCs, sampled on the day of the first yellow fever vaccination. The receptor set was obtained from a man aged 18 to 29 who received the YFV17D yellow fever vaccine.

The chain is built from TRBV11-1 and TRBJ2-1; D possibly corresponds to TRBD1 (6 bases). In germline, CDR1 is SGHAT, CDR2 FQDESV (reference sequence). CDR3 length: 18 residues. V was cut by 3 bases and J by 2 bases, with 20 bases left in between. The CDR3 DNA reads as TGTGCCAGCAGCTTTAGTGAGCAGGGAGAGGGGGCCTACAATGAGCAGTTCTTC. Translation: CASSFSEQGEGAYNEQFF.

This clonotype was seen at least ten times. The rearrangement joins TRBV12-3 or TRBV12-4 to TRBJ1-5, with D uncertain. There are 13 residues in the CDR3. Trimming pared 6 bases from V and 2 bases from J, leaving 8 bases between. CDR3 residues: CASSPEGNQPQHF. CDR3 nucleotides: TGTGCCAGCAGCCCAGAAGGCAATCAGCCCCAGCATTTT.

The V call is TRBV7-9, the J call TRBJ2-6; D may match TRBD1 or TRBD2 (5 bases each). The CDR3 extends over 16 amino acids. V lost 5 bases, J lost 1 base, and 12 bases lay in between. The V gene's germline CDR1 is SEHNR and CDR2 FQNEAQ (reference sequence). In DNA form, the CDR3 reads TGTGCCAGCAGCATGGGACCGAAGTCTGGGGCCAACGTCCTGACTTTC. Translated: CASSMGPKSGANVLTF.

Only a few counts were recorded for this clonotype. The CDR3 region has the DNA TGTGCCAGCAGTTTTAGGGGGGCTCCTGAAGCTTTCTTT. This translates into CASSFRGAPEAFF. The chain links TRBV12-3 or TRBV12-4 to TRBJ1-1; D perhaps matches TRBD1 (6 bases). V was pared by 3 bases and J by 6 bases, with 11 bases between. The CDR3 extends over 13 amino acids.

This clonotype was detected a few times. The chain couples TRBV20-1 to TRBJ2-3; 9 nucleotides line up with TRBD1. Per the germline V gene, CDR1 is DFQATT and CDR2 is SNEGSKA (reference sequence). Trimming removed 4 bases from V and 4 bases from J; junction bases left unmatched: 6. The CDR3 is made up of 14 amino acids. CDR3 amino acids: CSAKGQGDADTQYF. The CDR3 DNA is TGCAGTGCTAAGGGACAGGGAGATGCAGATACGCAGTATTTT.

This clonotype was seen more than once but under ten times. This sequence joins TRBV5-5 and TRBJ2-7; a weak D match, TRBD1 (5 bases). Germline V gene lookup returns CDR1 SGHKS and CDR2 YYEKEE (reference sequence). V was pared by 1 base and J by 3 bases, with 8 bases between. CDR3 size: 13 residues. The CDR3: CASSLRGSYEQYV. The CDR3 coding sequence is TGTGCCAGCAGCTTGAGGGGCAGCTACGAGCAGTACGTC.

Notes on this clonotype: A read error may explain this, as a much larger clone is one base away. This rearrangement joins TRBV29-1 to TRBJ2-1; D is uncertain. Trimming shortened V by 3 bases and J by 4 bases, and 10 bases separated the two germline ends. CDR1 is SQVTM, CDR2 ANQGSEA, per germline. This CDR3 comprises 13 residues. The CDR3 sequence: CSVELDLYNEQFF. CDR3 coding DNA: TGCAGCGTTGAGCTGGATCTGTACAATGAGCAGTTCTTC.

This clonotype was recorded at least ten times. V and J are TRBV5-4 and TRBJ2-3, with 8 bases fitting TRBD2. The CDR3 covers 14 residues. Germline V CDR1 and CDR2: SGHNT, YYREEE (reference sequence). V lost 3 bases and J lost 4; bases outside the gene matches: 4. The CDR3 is CASSSRGGADTQYF. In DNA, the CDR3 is TGTGCCAGCAGCTCCCGGGGGGGGGCAGATACGCAGTATTTT.

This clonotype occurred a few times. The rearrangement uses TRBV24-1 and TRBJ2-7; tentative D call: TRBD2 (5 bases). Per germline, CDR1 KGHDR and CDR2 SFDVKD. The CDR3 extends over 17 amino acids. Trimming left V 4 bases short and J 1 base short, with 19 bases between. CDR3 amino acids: CATSDPPDFSESYEQYF. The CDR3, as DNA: TGTGCCACCAGTGACCCGCCGGACTTTTCGGAATCCTACGAGCAGTACTTC.

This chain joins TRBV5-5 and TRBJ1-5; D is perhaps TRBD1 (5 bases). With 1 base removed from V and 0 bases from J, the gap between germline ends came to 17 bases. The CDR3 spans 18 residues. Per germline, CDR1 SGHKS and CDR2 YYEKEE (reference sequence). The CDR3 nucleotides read TGTGCCAGCAGCTTGCGGTCGGGGGGGACCCTTAGCAATCAGCCCCAGCATTTT. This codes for CASSLRSGGTLSNQPQHF.

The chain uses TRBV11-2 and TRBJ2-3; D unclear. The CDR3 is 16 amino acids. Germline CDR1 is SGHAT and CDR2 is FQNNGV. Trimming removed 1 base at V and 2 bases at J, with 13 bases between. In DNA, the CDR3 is TGTGCCAGCAGCTTAGGTACTCGCACCTACACAGATACGCAGTATTTT. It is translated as CASSLGTRTYTDTQYF. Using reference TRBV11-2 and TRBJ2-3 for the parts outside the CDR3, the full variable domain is EAGVAQSPRYKIIEKRQSVAFWCNPISGHATLYWYQQILGQGPKLLIQFQNNGVVDDSQLPKDRFSAERLKGVDSTLKIQPAKLEDSAVYLCASSLGTRTYTDTQYFGPGTRLTVL.

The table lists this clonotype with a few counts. CDR3 DNA sequence: TGCGCCAGCAGCCAAGATCTTCGGGAAGATACGCAGTATTTT. The encoded protein is CASSQDLREDTQYF. This chain uses TRBV4-1 with TRBJ2-3; TRBD2 is a possible D gene (5 bases). Germline assignment: CDR1 MGHRA and CDR2 YSYEKL. The V end lost 0 bases, the J end lost 5 bases, and 9 bases lay between the germline ends. The CDR3 runs 14 residues.

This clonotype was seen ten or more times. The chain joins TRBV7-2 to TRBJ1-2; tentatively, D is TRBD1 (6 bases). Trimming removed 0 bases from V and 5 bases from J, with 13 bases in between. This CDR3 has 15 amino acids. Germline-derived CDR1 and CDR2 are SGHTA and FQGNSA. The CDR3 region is CASSLAALQGYGYTF. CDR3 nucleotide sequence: TGTGCCAGCAGCTTAGCGGCTCTACAGGGTTATGGCTACACCTTC.

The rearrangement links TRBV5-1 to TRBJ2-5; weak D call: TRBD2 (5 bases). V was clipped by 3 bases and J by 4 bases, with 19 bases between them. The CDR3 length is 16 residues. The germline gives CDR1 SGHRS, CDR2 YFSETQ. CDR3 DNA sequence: TGCGCCAGCAGCTCTTTTAACCGCGGGCCTCGAGAGACCCAGTACTTC. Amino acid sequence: CASSSFNRGPRETQYF.

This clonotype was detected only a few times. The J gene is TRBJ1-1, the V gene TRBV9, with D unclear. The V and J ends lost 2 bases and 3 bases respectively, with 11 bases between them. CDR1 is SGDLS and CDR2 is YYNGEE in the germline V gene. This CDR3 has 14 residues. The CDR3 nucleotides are TGTGCCAGCAGCGTGCAGGTGTCAGACACTGAAGCTTTCTTT. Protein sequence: CASSVQVSDTEAFF.